The 13 T cell receptor beta chains below all came from one sample that was sequenced in a study of blood T cells in healthy people across ages. The second PCR ran roughly 7 to 12 cycles with a sample-barcoded 5' primer and J-beta primers. TCRdb passed the 5' RACE reads through MiXCR, listing each CDR3 protein once. The sample holds about 840,000 distinct CDR3 sequences, 25% to 30% seen once. This same sample was also part of a study on T cells of mothers and their children.

The sample consisted of blood. These receptors were collected from a woman aged 40 to 49 in good health.

The chain combines TRBV20-1 with TRBJ1-4, with a possible D match to TRBD1 (6 bases). Germline CDR1 and CDR2: DFQATT and SNEGSKA (reference sequence). The CDR3 runs to 13 residues. With 5 bases removed from V and 3 bases from J, the gap between germline ends came to 10 bases. The CDR3 sequence: CSARGGANEKLFF. For the CDR3, the DNA is TGCAGTGCTCGAGGGGGAGCTAATGAAAAACTGTTTTTT.

This clonotype was seen repeatedly, ten times or more. This chain links TRBV7-2 with TRBJ2-1, with 8 bases lining up with TRBD2. CDR1 SGHTA and CDR2 FQGNSA come from the germline V gene. Germline trimming cut 2 bases from V and 8 bases from J; bases unmatched to any gene: 8. This CDR3 is 15 amino acids long. The CDR3: CASSLTGTSSDEQFF. As DNA, the CDR3 is TGTGCCAGCAGCTTAACCGGGACTAGTTCAGATGAGCAGTTCTTC.

The chain is built from TRBV2 and TRBJ1-2; no firm D call. The ends were cut back, 1 base at V and 0 bases at J, with 6 bases in the middle. The CDR3 sequence is 14 residues long. CDR1 SNHLY and CDR2 FYNNEI come from the germline V gene. The CDR3 nucleotides are TGTGCCAGCAGTGAAGTCAGCTCTAACTATGGCTACACCTTC. Protein: CASSEVSSNYGYTF.

This clonotype was observed at least ten times. The rearrangement links TRBV29-1 to TRBJ2-1, with TRBD1 identical over 8 bases. After removal of 4 bases from V and 7 bases from J, the junction contained 6 bases not matched to a gene. Germline CDR1 is SQVTM and CDR2 is ANQGSEA. This CDR3 region has 13 residues. The CDR3 region has the DNA TGCAGCGTTGTCAGGGGGCTTGGGAATGAGCAGTTCTTC. Translating it yields CSVVRGLGNEQFF.

This chain links TRBV28 with TRBJ2-4; D could derive from TRBD1 or TRBD2 (5 bases each). The V gene lost 4 bases and the J gene lost 13 bases, with 29 bases spanning the gap. Germline CDR1 is MDHEN and CDR2 is SYDVKM. This CDR3 region has 17 residues. The CDR3 loop reads CASSSYAVRDGVYGQYF. CDR3 bases: TGTGCCAGCAGTTCCTATGCTGTAAGGGACGGAGTCTACGGGCAGTACTTC.

This clonotype was counted ten times or more. The chain recombines TRBV3-1 with TRBJ1-5; TRBD1 matches 8 bases. The ends lost 8 bases at V and 2 bases at J; junction bases unmatched: 5. Germline values: CDR1 LGHDT, CDR2 YNNKEL (reference sequence). The CDR3 extends over 14 amino acids. The CDR3, as DNA: TGTGCCAGCTCACAGACAGGGGGCAATCAGCCCCAGCATTTT. Translated: CASSQTGGNQPQHF.

This clonotype was recorded a few times. This chain links TRBV7-2 with TRBJ1-1; D is unclear. V was pared by 7 bases and J by 1 base, with 16 bases between. Per germline, CDR1 SGHTA and CDR2 FQGNSA. The CDR3 loop spans 15 amino acids. The CDR3 reads CASKEVPGPNTEAFF. The CDR3 DNA reads TGTGCCAGCAAGGAGGTTCCAGGTCCGAACACTGAAGCTTTCTTT.

This clonotype was seen more than once but under ten times. The rearrangement links TRBV29-1 to TRBJ2-7; 8 nucleotides match TRBD2. There are 13 residues in the CDR3. V lost 6 bases, J lost 5 bases, and 9 bases stayed unmatched. Germline lookup yields CDR1 SQVTM and CDR2 ANQGSEA. The CDR3, as DNA: TGCAGCGTCGTGCGGGGGGCTTCTGACGAGCAGTACTTC. Protein product: CSVVRGASDEQYF.

The table lists this clonotype with many counts. The V call is TRBV5-5, the J call TRBJ2-7, with 9 bases that match TRBD1. The V and J ends lost 5 bases and 2 bases, in that order; junction bases with no gene match: 17. The germline V gene has CDR1 SGHKS and CDR2 YYEKEE (reference sequence). CDR3 size: 18 residues. The CDR3 sequence is CASRPDLGQGSSPYEQYF. CDR3 DNA: TGTGCCAGCAGACCAGACCTCGGACAGGGGTCCTCCCCCTACGAGCAGTACTTC. Full variable domain (remainder filled in from reference TRBV5-5 and TRBJ2-7): DAGVTQSPTHLIKTRGQQVTLRCSPISGHKSVSWYQQVLGQGPQFIFQYYEKEERGRGNFPDRFSARQFPNYSSELNVNALLLGDSALYLCASRPDLGQGSSPYEQYFGPGTRLTVT.

On this clonotype: This could be a read error, since a much larger clone is one nucleotide away. The chain employs TRBV21-1 and TRBJ2-2; the table's D call, TRBD2, has no DNA check behind it. TRBV21-1 is classified as a pseudogene. The CDR3 contains 17 residues. The CDR3 DNA reads as TGTACCAGCAGCAATGTTTCGGGGCTAGGGAGCACCGGGGAGCTGTTTTTT. This codes for CTSSNVSGLGSTGELFF.

CDR3 loop: CASSSRLAGVEETQYF. Written as DNA, the CDR3 is TGTGCCAGCAGCTCTCGACTAGCGGGGGTGGAAGAGACCCAGTACTTC. The V gene is TRBV3-1, the J gene TRBJ2-5; 12 positions match TRBD2. The CDR3 is 16 amino acids. Unmatched junction bases numbered 7, after V lost 5 bases and J lost 3 bases. Germline CDR1 is LGHDT and CDR2 is YNNKEL (reference sequence).

The chain uses TRBV5-1 and TRBJ1-5; D possibly corresponds to TRBD1 (6 bases). Looked up from germline, CDR1 is SGHRS and CDR2 is YFSETQ. V was cut by 4 bases and J by 2 bases, with 16 bases left in between. This CDR3 spans 16 amino acids. This chain's CDR3 is CASSPGIGQRNQPQHF. Written as DNA, the CDR3 is TGCGCCAGCAGCCCGGGAATTGGACAGCGCAATCAGCCCCAGCATTTT. The full variable domain, in which reference TRBV5-1 and TRBJ1-5 provide the parts outside the CDR3, is KAGVTQTPRYLIKTRGQQVTLSCSPISGHRSVSWYQQTPGQGLQFLFEYFSETQRNKGNFPGRFSGRQFSNSRSEMNVSTLELGDSALYLCASSPGIGQRNQPQHFGDGTRLSIL.

This clonotype was found many times. The V call is TRBV3-1, the J call TRBJ1-5; D ambiguous. With 1 base removed from V and 1 base from J, the gap between germline ends came to 5 bases. The CDR3 is made up of 14 amino acids. Germline loops: CDR1 LGHDT, CDR2 YNNKEL (reference sequence). The CDR3: CASSQGQSNQPQHF. In DNA, the CDR3 is TGTGCCAGCAGCCAAGGGCAGAGCAATCAGCCCCAGCATTTT. The whole variable domain, remainder taken from reference TRBV3-1 and TRBJ1-5, is DTAVSQTPKYLVTQMGNDKSIKCEQNLGHDTMYWYKQDSKKFLKIMFSYNNKELIINETVPNRFSPKSPDKAHLNLHINSLELGDSAVYFCASSQGQSNQPQHFGDGTRLSIL.